This T cell receptor beta chain originates from a study of T-cell memory formation after mild COVID-19. TCRdb redid the calling of the 5' RACE reads with MiXCR, one entry per CDR3 protein. The sample holds about 610,000 distinct CDR3 sequences; roughly 17% are singletons and the top ten take 8.1%. The ends were cut back, 1 base at V and 9 bases at J, with 5 bases in the middle. The CDR3 extends over 11 amino acids. The germline CDR1 and CDR2 sequences are SGHNT and YYREEE (reference sequence). The chain combines TRBV5-4 with TRBJ2-1; D not resolved. This TCR came from an adult woman who had mild COVID-19 (a few samples of this study predate the infection). Cell type and time point are not known. The sample consisted of PBMCs or a T cell subset sorted from them (not recorded which). CDR3 region: CASSLLSEQFF. The CDR3 coding sequence is TGTGCCAGCAGCTTGTTGAGTGAGCAGTTCTTC.